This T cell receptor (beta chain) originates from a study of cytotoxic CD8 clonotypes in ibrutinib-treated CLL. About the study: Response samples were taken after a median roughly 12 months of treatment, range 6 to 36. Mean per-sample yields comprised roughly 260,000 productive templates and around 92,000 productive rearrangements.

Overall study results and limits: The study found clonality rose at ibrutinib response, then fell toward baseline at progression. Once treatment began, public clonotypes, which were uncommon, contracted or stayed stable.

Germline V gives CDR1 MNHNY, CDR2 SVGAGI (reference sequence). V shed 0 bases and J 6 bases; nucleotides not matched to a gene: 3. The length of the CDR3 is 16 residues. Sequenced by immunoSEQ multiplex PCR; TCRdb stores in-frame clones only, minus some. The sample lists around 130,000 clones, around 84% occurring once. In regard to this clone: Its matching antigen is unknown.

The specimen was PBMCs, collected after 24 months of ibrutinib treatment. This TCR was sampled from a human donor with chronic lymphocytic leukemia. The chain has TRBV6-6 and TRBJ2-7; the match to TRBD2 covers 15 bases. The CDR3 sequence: CASSYSGLAGGPEQYF. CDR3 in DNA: TGTGCCAGCAGTTACTCTGGACTAGCGGGGGGGCCCGAGCAGTACTTC.